This is a list of T cell receptor beta chains from one sample in a study of blood T cell repertoires in COVID-19. The protocol was immunoSEQ multiplex PCR, while the TCRdb copy is restricted to in-frame clones and leaves out a portion. The sample includes some 300,000 clones, about nine tenths of them seen just once. Sequenced: peripheral blood. These receptors came from a woman in her twenties or thirties with COVID-19, enrolled during active disease. Both conserved end residues are part of each CDR3. D genes are given only for firm matches. Some rows have no size entry. The others give once, few or many, or a class for an expanded clone.

V,D,size,J,CDR3,DNA
TRBV2,TRBD2,NA,TRBJ2-5,CASRRTSGRETQYF,TGTGCCAGCAGAAGGACTAGCGGTAGAGAGACCCAGTACTTC
TRBV4-2,TRBD1,once,TRBJ2-1,CASSQGGQGFDEQFF,TGTGCCAGCAGCCAAGGGGGACAGGGGTTTGATGAGCAGTTCTTC
TRBV18,NA,once,TRBJ1-2,CASSPKADYGYTF,TGTGCCAGCTCACCCAAGGCGGACTATGGCTACACCTTC
TRBV5-5,NA,once,TRBJ1-1,CASSSLTTGTEAFF,TGTGCCAGCAGCTCGTTAACGACTGGGACTGAAGCTTTCTTT
TRBV10-3,TRBD2,NA,TRBJ2-1,CAISESAGGWSYNEQFF,TGTGCCATCAGTGAATCAGCGGGGGGGTGGTCCTACAATGAGCAGTTCTTC
TRBV6-2/TRBV6-3,NA,NA,TRBJ1-4,CASSYVSSGEKLFF,TGTGCCAGCAGTTACGTCTCTTCGGGTGAAAAACTGTTTTTT
TRBV20-1,TRBD2,few,TRBJ2-3,CSASLIAGPSTDTQYF,TGCAGTGCTAGTCTAATAGCGGGCCCCAGCACAGATACGCAGTATTTT
TRBV7-2,TRBD2,NA,TRBJ2-3,CASSFTSGGVGTDTQYF,TGTGCCAGCAGCTTTACTAGCGGGGGGGTTGGCACAGATACGCAGTATTTT
TRBV4-1,TRBD1,NA,TRBJ2-2,CASSQVWDGTGVTGELFF,TGCGCCAGCAGCCAAGTATGGGATGGGACAGGGGTCACCGGGGAGCTGTTTTTT
TRBV4-2,NA,NA,TRBJ1-5,CASSQEGHSNQPQHF,TGTGCCAGCAGCCAAGAGGGACATAGCAATCAGCCCCAGCATTTT
TRBV12-3/TRBV12-4,TRBD1,NA,TRBJ1-2,CASSLYRGGYTF,TGTGCCAGCAGTTTATACAGGGGTGGCTACACCTTC
TRBV7-2,NA,NA,TRBJ2-3,CASSLFQGSDTQYF,TGTGCCAGCAGCTTATTTCAGGGTTCCGATACGCAGTATTTT
TRBV15,NA,once,TRBJ2-5,CATSRGQGLETQYF,TGTGCCACCAGCAGAGGTCAGGGTCTGGAGACCCAGTACTTC
TRBV13,TRBD2,few,TRBJ2-1,CASSVSGGVNEQFF,TGTGCCAGCAGCGTTAGCGGGGGGGTCAATGAGCAGTTCTTC
TRBV3-1/TRBV3-2,NA,NA,TRBJ1-4,CASTSTNEKLFF,TGTGCCAGCACCTCAACTAATGAAAAACTGTTTTTT
TRBV6-2/TRBV6-3,NA,NA,TRBJ1-5,CASSLTGNWFKPQHF,TGTGCCAGCAGTTTAACGGGAAACTGGTTTAAGCCCCAGCATTTT
TRBV5-1,NA,NA,TRBJ1-2,CASSLGREGGYTF,TGCGCCAGCAGCTTGGGCAGGGAAGGAGGCTACACCTTC
TRBV9,NA,NA,TRBJ1-2,CASSVAGGHNDGYTF,TGTGCCAGCAGCGTAGCGGGAGGCCACAACGATGGCTACACCTTC
TRBV7-2,TRBD2,NA,TRBJ2-1,CASSLVASGGARVNEQFF,TGTGCCAGCAGCTTAGTGGCTAGCGGGGGGGCCCGGGTCAATGAGCAGTTCTTC
TRBV28,NA,NA,TRBJ2-2,CASSWEIGNTGELFF,TGTGCCAGCAGCTGGGAGATCGGGAACACCGGGGAGCTGTTTTTT
TRBV5-6,NA,NA,TRBJ1-2,CASSPILRTDQADGYTF,TGTGCCAGCAGCCCGATCCTAAGGACAGATCAGGCGGATGGCTACACCTTC
TRBV5-4,TRBD2,NA,TRBJ2-1,CASVQVGGSYNEQFF,TGTGCCTCAGTTCAGGTGGGGGGGTCCTACAATGAGCAGTTCTTC
TRBV5-1,TRBD2,NA,TRBJ2-3,CASSYRAGGSTDTQYF,TGCGCCAGCAGTTACCGAGCGGGGGGTAGCACAGATACGCAGTATTTT
TRBV4-3,NA,NA,TRBJ1-5,CASSPDRHPNQPQHF,TGCGCCAGCAGCCCTGACCGACATCCGAATCAGCCCCAGCATTTT
TRBV15,NA,NA,TRBJ1-1,CATSRDIGGTEAFF,TGTGCCACCAGCAGAGATATAGGGGGCACTGAAGCTTTCTTT
TRBV5-4,NA,NA,TRBJ2-4,CASSLKGSGSKNIQYF,TGTGCCAGCAGCTTGAAAGGGAGCGGTAGCAAAAACATTCAGTACTTC
TRBV7-2,TRBD1,NA,TRBJ1-4,CASSPTGGNEKLFF,TGTGCCAGCAGCCCAACAGGGGGTAATGAAAAACTGTTTTTT
TRBV5-1,TRBD1,NA,TRBJ2-1,CASSTRQGAGEQFF,TGCGCCAGCAGCACCCGACAGGGGGCGGGAGAGCAGTTCTTC
TRBV29-1,NA,once,TRBJ1-2,CSVVVGGSYGYTF,TGCAGCGTTGTGGTGGGGGGTTCCTATGGCTACACCTTC
TRBV27,NA,NA,TRBJ1-4,CASSLARGVTNEKLFF,TGTGCCAGCAGTTTGGCCAGGGGAGTCACTAATGAAAAACTGTTTTTT
TRBV7-9,NA,NA,TRBJ1-2,CASSLGQAPYGYTF,TGTGCCAGCAGCTTAGGACAGGCCCCTTATGGCTACACCTTC
TRBV6-5,TRBD1,NA,TRBJ1-4,CASSRDRGKGEKLFF,TGTGCCAGCAGCAGGGACAGGGGTAAAGGTGAAAAACTGTTTTTT
TRBV6-2/TRBV6-3,TRBD2,NA,TRBJ2-7,CASSYTRLAGRQTYEQYF,TGTGCCAGCAGTTACACAAGACTAGCGGGGAGACAAACCTACGAGCAGTACTTC
TRBV6-5,NA,NA,TRBJ2-7,CASRSSYEQYF,TGTGCCAGCAGGAGCTCCTACGAGCAGTACTTC
TRBV18,TRBD1,NA,TRBJ1-2,CASSRDSQYGYTF,TGTGCCAGCTCACGGGACAGCCAGTATGGCTACACCTTC
TRBV3-1/TRBV3-2,NA,NA,TRBJ2-2,CASSLRGTGELFF,TGTGCCAGCAGCCTCAGGGGTACCGGGGAGCTGTTTTTT
TRBV7-6,TRBD1,NA,TRBJ2-7,CASSIGQGSSYEQYF,TGTGCCAGCAGCATTGGACAGGGGAGCTCCTACGAGCAGTACTTC
TRBV21-1,NA,NA,TRBJ1-2,CAIRVGGYTF,TGTGCCATTCGGGTTGGCGGCTACACCTTC
TRBV6-2/TRBV6-3,NA,NA,TRBJ2-7,CASSYPRGGGAYEQYF,TGTGCCAGCAGTTACCCACGGGGAGGCGGGGCCTACGAGCAGTACTTC
TRBV6-6,NA,NA,TRBJ1-5,CASSDPGDQPQHF,TGTGCCAGCAGTGACCCCGGAGATCAGCCCCAGCATTTT
TRBV11-2,NA,NA,TRBJ2-7,CASSLLTGPYEQYF,TGTGCCAGCAGCCTCCTTACAGGGCCATACGAGCAGTACTTC
TRBV5-4,NA,NA,TRBJ1-1,CASSFGQPLEAFF,TGTGCCAGCAGCTTCGGACAGCCCCTGGAAGCTTTCTTT
TRBV5-1,TRBD1,NA,TRBJ1-1,CASSKDRVNTEAFF,TGCGCCAGCAGCAAAGACAGGGTAAACACTGAAGCTTTCTTT
TRBV5-5,TRBD1,NA,TRBJ1-2,CASSFGTGRVGYTF,TGTGCCAGCAGCTTTGGGACAGGGCGGGTTGGCTACACCTTC
TRBV19,NA,NA,TRBJ1-2,CASSMVGTSYGYTF,TGTGCCAGTAGTATGGTTGGGACAAGCTATGGCTACACCTTC
TRBV7-8,NA,once,TRBJ1-3,CASSSLLGPGESGNTIYF,TGTGCCAGCAGCTCCCTCCTCGGGCCAGGGGAATCTGGAAACACCATATATTTT
TRBV9,NA,NA,TRBJ2-7,CASSLDSSAYEQYF,TGTGCCAGCAGCCTAGACTCCTCCGCCTACGAGCAGTACTTC
TRBV5-6,NA,NA,TRBJ1-2,CASSRYRRGGYTF,TGTGCCAGCAGCCGATATCGCAGGGGCGGCTACACCTTC
TRBV6-2/TRBV6-3,TRBD2,NA,TRBJ2-1,CASSSTGTSGEYAYNEQFF,TGTGCCAGCAGTAGTACCGGGACTAGCGGGGAATACGCCTACAATGAGCAGTTCTTC
TRBV7-2,NA,NA,TRBJ1-1,CASSLRTTTGTEAFF,TGTGCCAGCAGCTTAAGGACAACTACGGGCACTGAAGCTTTCTTT
TRBV6-5,NA,NA,TRBJ1-2,CASSYSGGSYGYTF,TGTGCCAGCAGTTACTCGGGGGGTTCGTATGGCTACACCTTC
TRBV4-1,NA,NA,TRBJ1-2,CASSQTGSYGYTF,TGCGCCAGCAGCCAAACAGGGTCCTATGGCTACACCTTC
TRBV15,NA,NA,TRBJ1-1,CATSGGIEAFF,TGTGCCACCAGCGGCGGGATTGAAGCTTTCTTT
TRBV20-1,NA,NA,TRBJ2-3,CSALEDTQYF,TGCAGTGCCTTGGAGGATACGCAGTATTTT
TRBV4-1,TRBD1,NA,TRBJ1-6,CASSQVPGQGYSPLHF,TGCGCCAGCAGCCAAGTACCCGGACAGGGGTATTCACCCCTCCACTTT
TRBV6-6,NA,NA,TRBJ1-1,CASSYGRDGAFF,TGTGCCAGCAGTTACGGGAGGGATGGAGCTTTCTTT
TRBV18,NA,NA,TRBJ2-7,CASSPNREFYEQYF,TGTGCCAGCTCACCCAACAGGGAGTTCTACGAGCAGTACTTC
TRBV10-3,NA,NA,TRBJ2-5,CAIRSDSSKQTQYF,TGTGCCATCAGGTCGGACAGTAGCAAGCAGACCCAGTACTTC
TRBV7-8,TRBD2,NA,TRBJ2-3,CASSPISGLAGTDTQYF,TGTGCCAGCAGCCCCATAAGTGGACTAGCGGGCACAGATACGCAGTATTTT